This T cell receptor (beta chain) is drawn from a study of early T cells in non-severe SARS-CoV-2 infection. The CDR3 is 15 amino acids. J was trimmed by 8 bases and V by 5 bases; bases with no gene match: 9. CDR1 is SGHTA and CDR2 is FQGNSA in the germline V gene. This clonotype was recorded many times. Unique molecular identifier tags were affixed to discrete cDNA molecules. TCRdb independently ran MiXCR on the 5' RACE reads; one entry per CDR3 protein. The sample includes about 46,000 distinct CDR3 sequences, over 8% of them seen just once. The rearrangement links TRBV7-2 to TRBJ2-3; 11 bases are shared with TRBD1. Sample: whole blood, taken at baseline. The origin of this receptor is an adult who was a healthcare worker with PCR-confirmed SARS-CoV-2 infection or an uninfected control (not recorded which). The CDR3 nucleotides read TGTGCCAGCAGCCCCCCCGGACAGGGGGCGGGTACGCAGTATTTT. It specifies CASSPPGQGAGTQYF.